This note documents a single TCR beta chain sequence. Its target is not known. The data derive from a study of CD8 T cells in ankylosing spondylitis. Study findings and constraints: According to the report, clones linked to the disease were significantly enriched in matched synovial fluid samples taken from ankylosing spondylitis patients. Earlier authors reported some of these motif variants in reactive arthritis synovial fluid and blood. Roughly 8 highly homologous variants made up a TCR beta motif, and this motif appeared characteristic of ankylosing spondylitis blood.

Libraries of TCR beta came from quantitative 5'-RACE with molecular barcodes. One entry per CDR3 protein results from TCRdb running MiXCR on the 5' RACE reads. The table lists approximately 45,000 distinct CDR3 sequences, 3% to 4% of them singletons. CDR3 length equals 15 residues. V lost 0 bases, J lost 7 bases, and 8 bases stayed unmatched. Germline V gives CDR1 SGDLS, CDR2 YYNGEE. The sequencing input was blood, either unsorted or a sorted T cell fraction (not recorded which). The V and J genes are TRBV9 and TRBJ2-7, with 9 bases fitting TRBD2. The TCR sequence derives from a female donor with ankylosing spondylitis or in good health (not recorded which). DNA for the CDR3: TGTGCCAGCAGCGTAGGAGCTAGCGGGACTTGGGAGCAGTACTTC. Translation: CASSVGASGTWEQYF.